The 8 T cell receptor beta chains presented below share a single source sample, sequenced in a study of technical replicates of blood from four donors. Sequencing was performed with immunoSEQ multiplex PCR; in TCRdb, only in-frame clones are kept and a portion is missing. Of around 80,000 clones listed, 98% are singletons. Sequencing was carried out using T cells isolated from PBMCs. The source is a human donor in good health.

This chain uses TRBV5-5 with TRBJ1-2, with D possibly matching TRBD1 (5 bases). CDR1 is SGHKS, CDR2 YYEKEE, per germline (reference sequence). This CDR3 contains 17 residues. Trimming removed 1 base at V and 8 bases at J, with 24 bases between. CDR3 protein: CASSLYLGGTDLHGYTF. The CDR3 region has the DNA TGTGCCAGCAGCTTGTATCTGGGGGGTACGGATCTACACGGCTACACCTTC.

J is TRBJ2-5 and V is TRBV19; D is perhaps TRBD2 (5 bases). V lost 5 bases, J lost 1 base, and 14 bases lay in between. CDR3 size: 15 residues. Germline-derived CDR1 and CDR2 are LNHDA and SQIVND (reference sequence). The DNA of the CDR3 is TGTGCCAGTAGTCTCTATAAGACTACCCAAGAGACCCAGTACTTC. Translated, it gives CASSLYKTTQETQYF.

The rearrangement joins TRBV19 to TRBJ2-7, with D uncertain. CDR3 size: 14 residues. The V end lost 8 bases, the J end lost 3 bases, and 17 bases lay between the germline ends. Germline CDR1 and CDR2: LNHDA and SQIVND (reference sequence). CDR3: CASADLSSLYEQYF. The CDR3 region has the DNA TGTGCCAGTGCTGACTTATCCTCACTCTACGAGCAGTACTTC.

The chain uses TRBV27 and TRBJ2-3, with no clear D. The V end lost 6 bases, the J end lost 0 bases, and 7 bases lay between the germline ends. The CDR3 is made up of 13 amino acids. CDR1 is MNHEY and CDR2 is SMNVEV in the germline V gene (reference sequence). Here the CDR3 DNA reads TGTGCCAGCAGGGGCGATAGCACAGATACGCAGTATTTT. It translates to CASRGDSTDTQYF.

V gene TRBV7-2 combines with J gene TRBJ2-1, with 11 bases fitting TRBD2. Germline CDR1 SGHTA, CDR2 FQGNSA. V gave up 6 bases and J gave up 4 bases; unmatched junction bases: 5. The CDR3 totals 15 residues. The CDR3 DNA sequence: TGTGCCAGCAGTGCTAGCGGGGGGATTTACAATGAGCAGTTCTTC. This gives the protein CASSASGGIYNEQFF.

V gene TRBV5-5 combines with J gene TRBJ2-2; TRBD2 aligns across 8 bases. The CDR3 runs 15 residues. The germline V gene has CDR1 SGHKS and CDR2 YYEKEE (reference sequence). V lost 4 bases to trimming and J lost 1 base; unmatched junction nucleotides: 3. Here the CDR3 reads CASSPSGRNTGELFF. The CDR3 region has the DNA TGTGCCAGCAGCCCGAGCGGGAGGAACACCGGGGAGCTGTTTTTT.

V gene TRBV29-1 combines with J gene TRBJ2-1; 16 bases are a match to TRBD2. The CDR3 loop spans 16 amino acids. Losses at the gene ends were 3 bases for V and 6 bases for J; bases not matched to a gene: 5. In germline, CDR1 is SQVTM, CDR2 ANQGSEA. The CDR3 bases are TGCAGCGTTGAGGGACTAGCGGGAGGGCGGGGCAATGAGCAGTTCTTC. Its protein product is CSVEGLAGGRGNEQFF.

This clone was picked up a small number of times. The rearrangement joins TRBV5-4 to TRBJ1-1; D is unclear. The V gene's germline CDR1 is SGHNT and CDR2 YYREEE (reference sequence). V gave up 0 bases and J gave up 0 bases, with 12 bases separating them. This CDR3 region has 16 residues. The CDR3 region is CASSLATFSMNTEAFF. CDR3 DNA: TGTGCCAGCAGCTTGGCAACTTTTTCCATGAACACTGAAGCTTTCTTT.